The T cell receptor beta chain under discussion was sequenced for a study of blood T cell repertoires in COVID-19. Looking at the study overall: Acute and convalescent COVID-19 samples came from the United States, Italy and Spain. T cells, B-cell-depleted T cells, or PBMCs supplied cDNA or gDNA.

The protocol was immunoSEQ multiplex PCR, while the TCRdb copy is restricted to in-frame clones and leaves out a portion. The table records tens of thousands of clones, roughly nine tenths of them present only once. The CDR3 contains 16 residues. Trimming pared 2 bases from V and 3 bases from J, leaving 14 bases between. Germline CDR1 reads MDHEN; CDR2 reads SYDVKM. The receptor comes from a woman aged 55-70 years with COVID-19, enrolled during active disease. The J gene is TRBJ2-1, the V gene TRBV28; TRBD2 might be the D (6 bases). Sequencing was done on a sample of peripheral blood. CDR3 region: CASSLGARGNYNEQFF. The CDR3 DNA is TGTGCCAGCAGTTTAGGGGCCCGCGGGAACTACAATGAGCAGTTCTTC. Using reference TRBV28 and TRBJ2-1 for the parts outside the CDR3, the full variable domain is DVKVTQSSRYLVKRTGEKVFLECVQDMDHENMFWYRQDPGLGLRLIYFSYDVKMKEKGDIPEGYSVSREKKERFSLILESASTNQTSMYLCASSLGARGNYNEQFFGPGTRLTVL.